This T cell receptor beta chain was recorded in a study of Tregs in tolerant kidney transplant recipients. The nonmyeloablative bone marrow transplants came from related graft donors, with transient mixed chimerism. The germline CDR1 and CDR2 sequences are SGDLS and YYNGEE. Unmatched junction bases numbered 6, after V lost 1 base and J lost 5 bases. The CDR3 runs 15 residues. TCRdb's copy holds only in-frame clones and misses some; the assay was immunoSEQ multiplex PCR. The sample holds 81,000 or so clones, 75% to 95% seen once. J is TRBJ2-1 and V is TRBV9, with 7 bases matching TRBD2. The receptor comes from a human patient who received a combined kidney and bone marrow transplant. A share of the T cells may be of graft donor origin. Sequencing was performed on CD4+ T cells from blood (PBMCs), taken 24 months after the transplant. CDR3 region: CASSVRSGVDNEQFF. CDR3 nucleotides: TGTGCCAGCAGCGTAAGGAGCGGGGTTGACAATGAGCAGTTCTTC.